This T cell receptor (beta chain) was identified during a study of blood T cell repertoires in COVID-19. Background on the study: PBMCs, B-cell-depleted T cells, or T cells provided the cDNA or gDNA that made up the material.

Looked up from germline, CDR1 is SGHDN and CDR2 is FVKESK. The CDR3 consists of 16 residues. V lost 3 bases, J lost 4 bases, and 9 bases stayed unmatched. In the authors' workflow: Amplification of reference gene primers provided the estimated nucleated cell counts. Assay: immunoSEQ multiplex PCR; the TCRdb copy retains only in-frame clones and omits some. V, J and clone size are those of that table, while D and trimming were read from the DNA. The sample has hundreds of thousands of clones, over 80% seen once. J is TRBJ2-3 and V is TRBV14; 8 bases are a match to TRBD1. The receptor was derived from a woman aged 40 to 50 who had recovered from COVID-19. Sequencing was performed on peripheral blood. CDR3 sequence reads: CASSQQGQGASDTQYF. The CDR3 DNA reads as TGTGCCAGCAGCCAGCAGGGGCAGGGGGCCTCAGATACGCAGTATTTT.